This T cell receptor beta chain is from a study of blood T cells in healthy people across ages. Overall study results and limits: Per million T cells, the diversity of TCR beta decreased roughly linearly as age advanced. Naive CD4+ cells and diversity were both higher in long-lived donors than in aged donors.

As concerns this clonotype: Its antigen is not known.

The germline gives CDR1 MNHNS, CDR2 SASEGT. V lost 6 bases to trimming and J lost 5 bases, with 14 bases between them. The CDR3 spans 14 residues. Then a second PCR, running roughly 6 to 12 cycles, was carried out with a sample-barcoded 5' primer and a J-beta primer mix. TCRdb re-analysed the 5' RACE reads in MiXCR, keeping a single row per CDR3 protein. The sample holds roughly 680,000 distinct CDR3 sequences; 52% are singletons and the top ten take roughly 12%. The chain uses TRBV6-1 and TRBJ2-4; tentative D call: TRBD1 (6 bases). This clonotype was sampled from a woman aged 80 or over in good health. Sequenced sample: blood. The CDR3, as DNA: TGTGCCAGCAGCAGAGGGGGTAACGAAAACATTCAGTACTTC. This translates into CASSRGGNENIQYF.